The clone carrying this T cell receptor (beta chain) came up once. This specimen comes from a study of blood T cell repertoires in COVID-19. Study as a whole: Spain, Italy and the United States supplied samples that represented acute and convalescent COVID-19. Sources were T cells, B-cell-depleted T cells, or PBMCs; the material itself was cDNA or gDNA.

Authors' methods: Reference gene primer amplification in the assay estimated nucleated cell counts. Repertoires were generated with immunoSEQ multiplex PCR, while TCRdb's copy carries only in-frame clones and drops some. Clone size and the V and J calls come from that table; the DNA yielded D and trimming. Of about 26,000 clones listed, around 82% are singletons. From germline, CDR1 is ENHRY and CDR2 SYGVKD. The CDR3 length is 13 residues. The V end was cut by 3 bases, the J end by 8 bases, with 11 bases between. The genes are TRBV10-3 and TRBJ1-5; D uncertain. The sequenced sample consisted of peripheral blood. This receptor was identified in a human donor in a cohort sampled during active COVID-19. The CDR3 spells CAISELLTEPQHF. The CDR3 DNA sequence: TGTGCCATCAGTGAACTTCTCACCGAGCCCCAGCATTTT.